The 5 T cell receptor beta chains below all came from one sample that was sequenced in a study of identical twins (dated by TCRdb to about 2016). Library preparation used 5' RACE. TCRdb records Illumina HiSeq 2000 as the sequencer. The public reads were quality trimmed at Q25 with fastp and then assembled into clones with MiXCR by TCRdb, keeping productive beta chains. Rows with a matching CDR3 protein are joined into one entry that keeps the most common DNA and genes. The table for this sample lists more than 1.5 million distinct CDR3 sequences; about 31% of them were counted only once. The ten largest clones represent less than 0.35% of the sample. The sample consisted of cord blood. The receptors shown here come from a newborn girl in good health.

This chain joins TRBV2 and TRBJ2-7; 10 bases match TRBD2. Trimming cost V 3 bases and J 4 bases; bases outside gene matches: 3. This CDR3 comprises 14 residues. CDR1 is SNHLY, CDR2 FYNNEI, per germline. The CDR3 DNA sequence: TGTGCCAGCAGTGAGACTAGCGGGCTGTACGAGCAGTACTTC. This codes for CASSETSGLYEQYF.

CDR3 residues: CSARDRRGLDYEQYF. CDR3 bases: TGCAGTGCTAGAGATAGGAGGGGATTGGACTACGAGCAGTACTTC. The chain has TRBV20-1 and TRBJ2-7, with D tentatively TRBD2 (6 bases). Trimming took 0 bases from V and 3 from J, leaving 15 bases between them. CDR3 length equals 15 residues. Germline CDR1 is DFQATT and CDR2 is SNEGSKA (reference sequence).

This chain uses TRBV15 with TRBJ2-3; tentatively, D is TRBD1 (5 bases). The CDR3 contains 17 residues. V was trimmed by 0 bases and J by 3 bases, leaving 16 bases between them. The V gene's germline CDR1 is LNHNV and CDR2 YYDKDF (reference sequence). In DNA form, the CDR3 reads TGTGCCACCAGCAGAGATGCATTTGAAGGGGTAACAGATACGCAGTATTTT. This sequence encodes CATSRDAFEGVTDTQYF.

The rearrangement joins TRBV20-1 to TRBJ1-6; TRBD1 aligns across 8 bases. CDR3 size: 15 residues. Losses at the gene ends were 5 bases for V and 7 bases for J; bases not matched to a gene: 10. CDR1 and CDR2 (germline): DFQATT, SNEGSKA (reference sequence). In nucleotides, the CDR3 is TGCAGTGCTGGAAGGGACACAGGGGGAAATTCACCCCTCCACTTT. This gives the protein CSAGRDTGGNSPLHF.

This clonotype was seen more than once but under ten times. The rearrangement links TRBV29-1 to TRBJ2-1, with a tentative D call TRBD2 (5 bases). The J call may be incorrect, as the DNA end agrees better with TRBJ2-7. Germline V gene sequence: CDR1 SQVTM, CDR2 ANQGSEA. This CDR3 has 14 residues. CDR3 region: CSSEVGSSYNEQYF. CDR3 DNA sequence: TGCAGCTCTGAGGTGGGGAGCTCCTACAATGAGCAGTACTTC.